The rows below give T cell receptor beta chains drawn from one sample of a study of blood T cells in healthy people across ages. TCRdb passed the 5' RACE reads through MiXCR, listing each CDR3 protein once. The repertoire holds about 580,000 distinct CDR3 sequences, with around 48% as singletons. Sequencing was carried out using blood. All receptors come from an elderly man in good health. Both conserved end residues are part of each CDR3. The D gene is left open where the match is weak. Size values are once, few and many counts, or a class for expanded clones, and some rows have none.

D gene	clone size	V gene	J gene	CDR3 protein	CDR3 DNA
-	few	TRBV21-1	TRBJ1-5	CASKVKPQHF	TGTGCCAGCAAGGTGAAGCCCCAGCATTTT
-	-	TRBV29-1	TRBJ2-1	CSVGQPNNEQFF	TGCAGCGTTGGGCAACCTAACAATGAGCAGTTCTTC
-	-	TRBV28	TRBJ2-3	CASTINTDTQYF	TGTGCCTCCACTATTAACACAGATACGCAGTATTTT
TRBD1	many	TRBV6-5	TRBJ2-5	CASSYIRGLYEGGAETQYF	TGTGCCAGCAGTTACATTAGGGGGCTTTATGAGGGTGGGGCAGAGACCCAGTACTTC
-	-	TRBV7-2	TRBJ2-3	CASSLGSGGQPRDTQYF	TGTGCCAGCAGCTTAGGGAGTGGGGGTCAGCCTCGGGATACGCAGTATTTT
-	-	TRBV7-3	TRBJ2-3	CASSPHRETDTQYF	TGTGCCAGCAGCCCCCACAGGGAAACAGATACGCAGTATTTT
-	-	TRBV5-1	TRBJ1-4	CASSLVSSNEKLFF	TGCGCCAGCAGCTTGGTTTCTTCTAATGAAAAACTGTTTTTT
-	-	TRBV29-1	TRBJ1-1	CSVVGPGRFEAFF	TGCAGCGTTGTCGGCCCCGGACGGTTTGAAGCTTTCTTT
TRBD2	-	TRBV9	TRBJ2-2	CASGPRTSGTTNTGELFF	TGTGCCAGCGGCCCCAGGACTAGCGGGACCACTAACACCGGGGAGCTGTTTTTT
-	few	TRBV20-1	TRBJ2-3	CSAPVSGFPDTQYF	TGCAGTGCTCCTGTCTCGGGTTTTCCAGATACGCAGTATTTT
TRBD1	-	TRBV29-1	TRBJ2-7	CSVVDRGSYEQYF	TGCAGCGTTGTGGACAGGGGGTCCTACGAGCAGTACTTC
-	-	TRBV20-1	TRBJ1-6	CSASVRADSPPHF	TGCAGTGCTAGTGTCAGGGCTGATTCACCCCCCCACTTT
-	-	TRBV6-1	TRBJ2-1	CASNRLGVLTYNEQFF	TGTGCCAGCAACCGGCTGGGTGTCCTAACCTACAATGAGCAGTTCTTC
TRBD1	-	TRBV7-2	TRBJ2-2	CASSLQGQENTGELFF	TGTGCCAGCAGCTTGCAGGGACAGGAAAACACCGGGGAGCTGTTTTTT
-	-	TRBV20-1	TRBJ1-2	CSATAIYYGYTF	TGCAGTGCTACTGCGATATACTATGGCTACACCTTC
-	once	TRBV5-1	TRBJ2-7	CASSTVGGYEQYF	TGCGCCAGCAGCACCGTAGGGGGATACGAGCAGTACTTC
-	few	TRBV6-2/TRBV6-3	TRBJ2-1	CASRGQNNEQFF	TGTGCCAGTAGAGGACAGAACAATGAGCAGTTCTTC
-	few	TRBV11-2	TRBJ2-3	CASSQPEGAQYF	TGTGCCAGCAGCCAGCCGGAGGGGGCGCAGTATTTT
-	-	TRBV12-3/TRBV12-4	TRBJ2-5	CASSRGELEETQYF	TGTGCCAGCAGTCGCGGAGAGCTAGAAGAGACCCAGTACTTC
-	few	TRBV20-1	TRBJ2-5	CSAGQASRETQYF	TGCAGTGCTGGTCAGGCCTCCCGAGAGACCCAGTACTTC
-	many	TRBV29-1	TRBJ2-1	CSVVDPGEQFF	TGCAGCGTTGTTGACCCGGGTGAGCAGTTCTTC
TRBD2	-	TRBV20-1	TRBJ2-5	CSADDWGLAGGPETQYF	TGCAGTGCCGACGACTGGGGACTAGCGGGAGGCCCAGAGACCCAGTACTTC
TRBD1	once	TRBV6-2/TRBV6-3	TRBJ2-5	CASSHPPGQVPRGEQYF	TGTGCCAGCAGCCATCCCCCTGGACAGGTCCCCCGAGGTGAGCAGTACTTC
TRBD2	-	TRBV7-2	TRBJ2-1	CASSSTLAGGPYNEQFF	TGTGCCAGCAGCTCTACTCTAGCGGGAGGGCCCTACAATGAGCAGTTCTTC
TRBD2	-	TRBV20-1	TRBJ2-7	CSARDEREDLASIAYEQYF	TGCAGTGCTAGAGACGAGCGGGAGGATCTCGCGTCGATCGCCTACGAGCAGTACTTC
-	-	TRBV20-1	TRBJ2-7	CSARSVPTKQYF	TGCAGTGCCCGATCTGTCCCTACGAAGCAGTACTTC
TRBD1	few	TRBV20-1	TRBJ2-2	CSAREGGKTNTGELFF	TGCAGTGCTAGGGAAGGGGGCAAAACGAACACCGGGGAGCTGTTTTTT
TRBD2	few	TRBV5-1	TRBJ2-5	CASSLGRTSGQETQYF	TGCGCCAGCAGCTTGGGTCGGACTAGCGGCCAAGAGACCCAGTACTTC
-	-	TRBV20-1	TRBJ2-7	CSARGTSLYNEQYF	TGCAGTGCTAGGGGGACTTCCCTCTACAATGAGCAGTACTTC
-	-	TRBV5-1	TRBJ2-1	CASSLQIAGNNEQFF	TGCGCCAGCAGCCTTCAAATTGCGGGAAACAATGAGCAGTTCTTC
-	-	TRBV5-1	TRBJ2-7	CASSSHTGTEQYF	TGCGCCAGCAGCTCACACACAGGGACCGAGCAGTACTTC
TRBD2	few	TRBV6-4	TRBJ2-1	CASSGTSGGADEQFF	TGTGCCAGCAGCGGGACTAGCGGGGGGGCGGATGAGCAGTTCTTC
-	-	TRBV12-3/TRBV12-4	TRBJ2-5	CASSFYRGGETQYF	TGTGCCAGCAGTTTCTACAGGGGAGGGGAGACCCAGTACTTC
TRBD1	-	TRBV7-2	TRBJ1-2	CASSVRGDYGYTF	TGTGCCAGCAGCGTCAGGGGGGACTATGGCTACACCTTC
-	few	TRBV20-1	TRBJ1-6	CSARDNRGDNSPLHF	TGCAGTGCTAGAGATAATCGGGGCGACAATTCACCCCTCCACTTT
TRBD2	-	TRBV27	TRBJ2-7	CASSPEPVAGGSRVYEQYF	TGTGCCAGCAGTCCCGAACCGGTGGCTGGCGGGAGTAGAGTTTACGAGCAGTACTTC